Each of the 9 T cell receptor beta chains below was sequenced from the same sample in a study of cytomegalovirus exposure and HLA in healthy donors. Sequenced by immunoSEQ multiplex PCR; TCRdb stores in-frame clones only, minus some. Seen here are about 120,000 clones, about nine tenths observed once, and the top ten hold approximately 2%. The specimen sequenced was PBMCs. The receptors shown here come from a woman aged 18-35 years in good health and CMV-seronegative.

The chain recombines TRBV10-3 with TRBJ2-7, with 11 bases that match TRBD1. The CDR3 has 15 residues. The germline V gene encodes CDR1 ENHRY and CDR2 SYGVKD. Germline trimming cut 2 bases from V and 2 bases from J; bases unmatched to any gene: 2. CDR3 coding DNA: TGTGCCATCAGTGAGAGGGACAGGGGGACCTACGAGCAGTACTTC. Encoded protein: CAISERDRGTYEQYF.

The DNA of the CDR3 is TGTGCCAGCAGTTTCGAAGTACAAACCCCCACCTACGAGCAGTACTTC. It translates to CASSFEVQTPTYEQYF. This rearrangement joins TRBV28 to TRBJ2-7; D is ambiguous. The CDR3 consists of 16 residues. CDR1 is MDHEN, CDR2 SYDVKM, per germline. V was trimmed by 3 bases and J by 2 bases, leaving 17 bases between them. Variable domain in full (rest from reference TRBV28 and TRBJ2-7): DVKVTQSSRYLVKRTGEKVFLECVQDMDHENMFWYRQDPGLGLRLIYFSYDVKMKEKGDIPEGYSVSREKKERFSLILESASTNQTSMYLCASSFEVQTPTYEQYFGPGTRLTVT.

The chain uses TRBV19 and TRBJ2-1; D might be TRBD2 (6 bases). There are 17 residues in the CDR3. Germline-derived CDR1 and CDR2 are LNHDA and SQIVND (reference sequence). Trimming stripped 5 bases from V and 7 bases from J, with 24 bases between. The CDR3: CASSGGQRTTPTNEQFF. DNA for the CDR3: TGTGCCAGTAGTGGCGGACAACGGACTACCCCGACTAATGAGCAGTTCTTC.

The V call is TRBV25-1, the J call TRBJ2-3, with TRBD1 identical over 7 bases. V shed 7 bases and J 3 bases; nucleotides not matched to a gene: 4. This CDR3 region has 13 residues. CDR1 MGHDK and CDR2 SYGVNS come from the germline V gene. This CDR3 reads CASKTGFTDTQYF. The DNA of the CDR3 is TGTGCCAGCAAGACAGGGTTTACAGATACGCAGTATTTT. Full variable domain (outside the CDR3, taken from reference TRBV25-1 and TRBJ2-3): EADIYQTPRYLVIGTGKKITLECSQTMGHDKMYWYQQDPGMELHLIHYSYGVNSTEKGDLSSESTVSRIRTEHFPLTLESARPSHTSQYLCASKTGFTDTQYFGPGTRLTVL.

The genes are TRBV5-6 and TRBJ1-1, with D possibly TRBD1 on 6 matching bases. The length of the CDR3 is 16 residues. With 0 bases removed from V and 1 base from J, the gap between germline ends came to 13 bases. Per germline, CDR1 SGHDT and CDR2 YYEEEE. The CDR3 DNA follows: TGTGCCAGCAGCTTGGCTTTTATGGACAGGAACACTGAAGCTTTCTTT. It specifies CASSLAFMDRNTEAFF.

In DNA, the CDR3 is TGTGCCAGCCGTCCATTTGGAGCCAATGAGCAGTTCTTC. This sequence encodes CASRPFGANEQFF. The chain recombines TRBV19 with TRBJ2-1, with D unclear. In germline, CDR1 is LNHDA, CDR2 SQIVND (reference sequence). The CDR3 totals 13 residues. Trimming removed 9 bases at V and 6 bases at J, with 15 bases between.

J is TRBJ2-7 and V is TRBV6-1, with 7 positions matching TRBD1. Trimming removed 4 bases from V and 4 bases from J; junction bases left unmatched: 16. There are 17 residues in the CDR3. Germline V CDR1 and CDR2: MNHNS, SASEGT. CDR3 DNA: TGTGCCAGCAGTGGACATGACATGGGACAGAGGGAATACGAGCAGTACTTC. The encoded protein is CASSGHDMGQREYEQYF.

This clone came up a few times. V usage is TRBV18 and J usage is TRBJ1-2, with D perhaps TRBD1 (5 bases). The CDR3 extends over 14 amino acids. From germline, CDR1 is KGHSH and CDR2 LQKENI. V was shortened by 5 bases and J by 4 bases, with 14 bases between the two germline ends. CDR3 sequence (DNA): TGTGCCAGCTCATCGGCAGGGTCCCGCTATGGCTACACCTTC. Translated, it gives CASSSAGSRYGYTF. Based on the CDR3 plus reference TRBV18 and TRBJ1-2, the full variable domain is NAGVMQNPRHLVRRRGQEARLRCSPMKGHSHVYWYRQLPEEGLKFMVYLQKENIIDESGMPKERFSAEFPKEGPSILRIQQVVRGDSAAYFCASSSAGSRYGYTFGSGTRLTVV.

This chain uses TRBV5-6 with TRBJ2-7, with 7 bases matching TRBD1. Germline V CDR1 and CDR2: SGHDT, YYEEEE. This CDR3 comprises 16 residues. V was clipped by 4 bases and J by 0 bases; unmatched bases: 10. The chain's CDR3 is CASSQIRDRSSYEQYF. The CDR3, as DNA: TGTGCCAGCAGCCAAATCCGGGACAGAAGCTCCTACGAGCAGTACTTC. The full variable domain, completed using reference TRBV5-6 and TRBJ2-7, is DAGVTQSPTHLIKTRGQQVTLRCSPKSGHDTVSWYQQALGQGPQFIFQYYEEEERQRGNFPDRFSGHQFPNYSSELNVNALLLGDSALYLCASSQIRDRSSYEQYFGPGTRLTVT.